This entry describes one T cell receptor (beta chain). Its target antigen remains unknown. Germline is not matched at one junction end, which may reflect a read error. This sample was taken from a study of tumor and adjacent non-tumor tissue in lung cancer (dated by TCRdb to 2016 to 2019). In terms of the full investigation: By cancer type, the cohort comprised approximately 12 adenocarcinoma patients, a couple of squamous cell carcinoma patients and 1 small cell lung cancer patient. The approximately 15 enrolled patients, of whom 10 were men and 5 were women, were aged about 30 to 80 years and were diagnosed with TNM stage I to III disease. For each patient, one tumor sample and one normal lung sample were taken, giving about 31 paired specimens that underwent TCRbeta CDR3 sequencing. The study compared bulk TCRbeta repertoires from lung tumor tissue and matched distant non-tumor lung tissue of roughly 14 lung cancer patients. Sequencing generated a total of 125,075,908 productive TCRbeta reads, averaging approximately 4 million reads per sample.

The CDR3 spans 13 residues, from the cysteine through the phenylalanine. Only the CDR3 DNA stays, 39 bases, in frame from base 1. Summary of the overall study and its limitations: Tumor tissue showed significantly higher TCR diversity (inverse Simpson) than normal lung tissue, at around 460 vs 160 (P = 0.0075, Mann-Whitney U test). Only approximately 16 patients were included in the cohort, and the need for larger samples and more detailed clinical data was noted by the authors. Significantly higher TCR diversity was found in younger patients, and higher tumor TCR diversity was associated with shorter overall and disease-free survival. The top 100 clones made up a significantly larger cumulative share of the repertoire in normal lung than in tumor tissue. Peripheral blood was not sequenced, so blood TCRbeta repertoires in these lung cancer patients were not examined. The sequencing platform is not named in the methods, and unique molecular identifiers are not mentioned.

To prepare the library, multiplex PCR was applied. Instrument on record: Illumina HiSeq 2500. TCRbeta libraries were constructed through three rounds of nested PCR with primers (Table S4) according to protocols adapted from ARM-PCR. Before sequencing, PCR products in the 200-500 bp range were cut out of the gel and cleaned up using the QIAquick gel extraction kit. The authors' analysis ran thus. Reads were cleaned with Trimmomatic, merged with FLASH into complete CDR3 sequences, and assigned to V(D)J germline segments with MiTCR. Clonal diversity was calculated as the inverse Simpson's index using VDJtools. In-frame sequences without a premature stop codon were defined as productive reads. TCRdb trimmed the raw reads at Q25, called clones with MiXCR and kept productive beta chains. Each entry is one CDR3 protein sequence, shown with its most common DNA and genes. The V and J calls were not made by the authors but by TCRdb's processing. The sample data list 200,000 or so distinct CDR3 sequences, and 71% of these were observed just once. 20% to 25% of the sample is taken by the ten largest.

RNA was isolated from bulk unsorted tissue, and RNA quality was assessed with a NanoDrop ND-1000 and an Agilent 2100. Newly diagnosed lung cancer patients without prior chemotherapy who had been admitted for thoracic surgery in China between August and November 2014 were enrolled as donors. Patients with previous radiotherapy or chemotherapy, or with another concurrent cancer, were excluded from the study. Pieces of surgical tissue measuring roughly 1-2.1 cm3 were kept in RNAlater solution and held at -80 degrees C until needed. This TCR was sampled from a man aged 60 to 75 with non-small cell lung cancer. The specimen was lung tumor tissue. The chain uses TRBV12-3 or TRBV12-4 and TRBJ2-3, with the D segment identity uncertain. The CDR3 protein: CASTPVNADTHYF. The DNA reads as follows: TGTGCCAGCACCCCCGTTAACGCAGATACGCATTATTTT.